The 8 T cell receptor beta chains listed next were all sequenced from one sample in a study of T cells in Graves' hyperthyroidism and ophthalmopathy (dated by TCRdb to the late 2010s). Library construction relied on multiplex PCR. Instrument on record: Illumina HiSeq 2000. Amplification of TCR beta CDR3 regions was carried out from RNA transcripts. The TCR CDR3 was subjected to a first round of RT-PCR using the HTBI primer set and the Qiagen OneStep RT-PCR kit. In TCRdb, the public reads were trimmed at Q25 with fastp and aligned with MiXCR, with productive beta chains retained. Duplicate CDR3 protein sequences are folded into a single record with the most common DNA and genes. This sample has hundreds of thousands of distinct CDR3 sequences in its table, and 13% to 15% of those were observed once. The top ten constitute about 9.4% of the sample. Sequences were obtained from blood. The receptors shown here come from a woman aged 18 to 35 with Graves' hyperthyroidism.

This clonotype has just a few counts. The chain couples TRBV29-1 to TRBJ2-1; D assignment may be TRBD1 or TRBD2 (5 bases each). The CDR3 contains 11 residues. V lost 8 bases and J 7 bases, leaving 12 bases between the germline ends. The germline V gene encodes CDR1 SQVTM and CDR2 ANQGSEA. CDR3 region: CSLPWGNEQFF. CDR3 bases: TGCAGCCTCCCGTGGGGGAATGAGCAGTTCTTC.

The rearrangement uses TRBV9 and TRBJ2-3; 14 nucleotides match TRBD2. Germline CDR1 is SGDLS and CDR2 is YYNGEE. V lost 4 bases to trimming and J lost 9 bases; unmatched junction nucleotides: 10. This CDR3 region has 16 residues. In DNA form, the CDR3 reads TGTGCCAGCAGCCTTCGACTAGCGGGAGGGTACAGGACGCAGTATTTT. This encodes CASSLRLAGGYRTQYF.

This clonotype showed up many times. The chain joins TRBV5-1 to TRBJ2-1; either TRBD1 or TRBD2 may fit D (7 bases each). This CDR3 comprises 15 residues. V dropped 7 bases and J dropped 8 bases, with 22 bases sitting between them. CDR1 is SGHRS and CDR2 is YFSETQ in the germline V gene. CDR3 sequence: CASGPTGEGLYEQFF. CDR3 DNA: TGCGCCAGCGGCCCCACAGGGGAGGGTCTGTATGAGCAGTTCTTC.

This clonotype was recorded many times. The chain combines TRBV28 with TRBJ2-2; D ambiguous. CDR1 and CDR2 from the germline V gene are MDHEN and SYDVKM. The CDR3 contains 15 residues. The V and J ends lost 3 bases and 0 bases respectively, with 8 bases between them. The CDR3, as DNA: TGTGCCAGCAGTTTGAGTCCTGCGAACACCGGGGAGCTGTTTTTT. Amino acid sequence: CASSLSPANTGELFF.

This clonotype was seen repeatedly, ten times or more. The chain joins TRBV7-9 to TRBJ1-2; 9 bases are a match to TRBD1. CDR1 is SEHNR, CDR2 FQNEAQ, per germline (reference sequence). Trimming cost V 5 bases and J 4 bases; bases outside gene matches: 8. This CDR3 contains 15 residues. CDR3 sequence: CASSPRQGVVYGYTF. The CDR3 bases are TGTGCCAGCAGCCCCCGACAGGGGGTCGTCTATGGCTACACCTTC.

V and J are TRBV5-1 and TRBJ2-1, with 9 bases fitting TRBD1. The end of the DNA fits TRBJ2-7 better, so the J call may be wrong. The CDR3 runs 15 residues. Germline values: CDR1 SGHRS, CDR2 YFSETQ. CDR3 region: CASSAGTGRYNEQYF. The CDR3 nucleotides are TGCGCCAGCAGCGCTGGGACAGGGAGGTACAATGAGCAGTACTTC.

This clonotype was found many times. The chain employs TRBV20-1 and TRBJ2-5; 8 bases align to TRBD2. The CDR3 is 14 residues long. CDR1 and CDR2 (germline): DFQATT, SNEGSKA (reference sequence). V dropped 0 bases and J dropped 4; count of bases not matched to a gene: 4. The CDR3 loop is CSAREGLAGETQYF. The CDR3 DNA sequence: TGCAGTGCTAGAGAGGGGCTAGCGGGAGAGACCCAGTACTTC.

The V gene is TRBV7-2, the J gene TRBJ2-2; 9 positions match TRBD2. Losses at the gene ends were 1 base for V and 7 bases for J; bases not matched to a gene: 1. The CDR3 has 14 amino acids. The germline CDR1 and CDR2 sequences are SGHTA and FQGNSA. CDR3 in DNA: TGTGCCAGCAGCTTAGTAGCGGGAGTCGGGGAGCTGTTTTTT. Translation gives CASSLVAGVGELFF.